The present T cell receptor beta chain was sequenced within a study of shared clonotypes between healthy human individuals. For every subset, genomic DNA was evenly distributed across several immunoSEQ plates. Repertoires were generated with immunoSEQ multiplex PCR, while TCRdb's copy carries only in-frame clones and drops some. The profile shows about 820,000 clones, about 92% of them singletons. Positive CCR7 selection of CD45RO-negative cells yielded the naive CD8 cells, and terminally differentiated effector memory CD45RA+ cells were excluded. The CDR3 contains 14 residues. V lost 2 bases and J lost 5, with 12 bases in between. Germline V gene data show CDR1 as MNHNS and CDR2 as SASEGT.

The V gene is TRBV6-1, the J gene TRBJ1-1; D is uncertain. The TCR was taken from a man aged 25-40 years in good health. Sequencing was performed on naive CD8+ T cells sorted from blood. The CDR3 DNA reads TGTGCCAGCAGTGAAAAACTGGGTTTTACTGAAGCTTTCTTT. Translated, it gives CASSEKLGFTEAFF.